These T cell receptor beta chains were read from a single sample in a study of CD8 T cells in ankylosing spondylitis. TCRdb ran MiXCR on the 5' RACE reads and lists one entry per CDR3 protein. The table includes 90,000 to 100,000 distinct CDR3 sequences, about 8.3% detected once. The sample was blood, either unsorted or a sorted T cell fraction (not recorded which). All receptors derive from a male donor with ankylosing spondylitis or in good health (not recorded which). The CDR3 runs from the conserved cysteine through the conserved F or W. D genes are given only for firm matches. Part of the rows lack a size; the others show once, few, many or a class for expanded clones.

J,V,size,D,CDR3,DNA
TRBJ2-1,TRBV4-1,many,TRBD2,CASSQDSSGRSGEQFF,TGCGCCAGCAGCCAAGATTCTAGCGGGAGATCTGGTGAGCAGTTCTTC
TRBJ2-7,TRBV7-2,many,.,CASSWGRYYEQYF,TGTGCCAGCAGCTGGGGACGGTACTACGAGCAGTACTTC
TRBJ2-3,TRBV19,many,.,CASSMLSLGYSTDTQYF,TGTGCCAGTAGTATGTTGAGTTTGGGATATAGCACAGATACGCAGTATTTT
TRBJ2-2,TRBV20-1,many,.,CSASVRGTGELFF,TGCAGTGCTAGTGTCCGAGGCACCGGGGAGCTGTTTTTT
TRBJ1-2,TRBV7-2,few,.,CASSPQNYGYTF,TGTGCCAGCAGCCCACAGAACTATGGCTACACCTTC
TRBJ1-5,TRBV5-4,.,.,CASSLAIVQPQHF,TGTGCCAGCAGCTTGGCCATCGTCCAGCCCCAGCATTTT
TRBJ1-2,TRBV6-1,many,.,CASSERAEFSGYTF,TGTGCCAGCAGTGAGAGGGCCGAATTCTCTGGCTACACCTTC
TRBJ2-1,TRBV9,.,.,CASSPNSVGNEQFF,TGTGCCAGCAGCCCCAACTCGGTGGGAAATGAGCAGTTCTTC
TRBJ2-6,TRBV7-9,.,.,CASLPVKGGGANVLTF,TGTGCCAGCCTTCCCGTCAAAGGCGGGGGGGCCAACGTCCTGACTTTC
TRBJ2-7,TRBV5-1,many,.,CASSLVDSGGYEQYF,TGCGCCAGCAGCTTGGTGGACTCCGGTGGATACGAGCAGTACTTC
TRBJ2-1,TRBV4-2,many,TRBD2,CASSRGLAGGLGSYNEQFF,TGTGCCAGCAGCCGAGGACTAGCGGGAGGGCTTGGCTCCTACAATGAGCAGTTCTTC
TRBJ2-2,TRBV7-3,.,.,CASRPTGELFF,TGTGCCAGCAGACCCACCGGGGAGCTGTTTTTT
TRBJ2-1,TRBV11-1,many,TRBD2,CASSPDPGLAGMKQFF,TGTGCCAGCAGCCCAGATCCGGGACTAGCGGGGATGAAGCAGTTCTTC
TRBJ2-1,TRBV15,many,.,CATSSLSGAYEQFF,TGTGCCACCAGCTCCCTCTCCGGGGCCTATGAGCAGTTCTTC
TRBJ1-1,TRBV3-1,many,.,CASGTAARDSEAFF,TGTGCTAGCGGGACCGCGGCGAGGGATTCTGAAGCTTTCTTT
TRBJ2-5,TRBV6-1,many,.,CASGQGDAQETQYF,TGTGCCAGCGGACAAGGGGATGCGCAAGAGACCCAGTACTTC
TRBJ1-1,TRBV5-1,many,.,CASSSGLLNTEAFF,TGCGCCAGCAGCTCGGGACTGTTGAACACTGAAGCTTTCTTT
TRBJ1-4,TRBV12-3/TRBV12-4,many,.,CASSLGGWEEKLFF,TGTGCCAGCAGCCTGGGGGGGTGGGAAGAAAAACTGTTTTTT
TRBJ2-1,TRBV12-3/TRBV12-4,many,.,CASSLARAGARYNEQFF,TGTGCCAGCAGTTTAGCGCGGGCGGGGGCACGGTACAATGAGCAGTTCTTC
TRBJ2-1,TRBV7-9,many,.,CASSLKKGSGNEQFF,TGTGCCAGCAGCTTAAAAAAAGGGTCGGGCAATGAGCAGTTCTTC
TRBJ2-1,TRBV5-1,many,.,CASSLSGVLEQFF,TGCGCCAGCAGCTTGAGTGGGGTCCTGGAGCAGTTCTTC
TRBJ2-1,TRBV5-1,many,.,CASSPDRGQYNEQFF,TGCGCCAGCAGCCCCGACCGGGGCCAATACAATGAGCAGTTCTTC
TRBJ2-2,TRBV7-8,many,.,CASSLLGQANTGELFF,TGTGCCAGCAGCTTGTTGGGGCAGGCAAACACCGGGGAGCTGTTTTTT
TRBJ1-4,TRBV10-2,many,.,CASSELEGFEKLFF,TGCGCCAGCAGTGAGCTCGAGGGGTTTGAAAAACTGTTTTTT
TRBJ2-7,TRBV20-1,many,.,CSALRVGSSYEQYF,TGCAGTGCTCTACGTGTCGGGAGCTCCTACGAGCAGTACTTC
TRBJ2-7,TRBV7-9,many,TRBD1,CASSFHGQGHEQYF,TGTGCCAGCAGCTTCCACGGACAGGGACACGAGCAGTACTTC
TRBJ2-7,TRBV12-1,.,.,CAISFEVPYEQYF,TGTGCCATCAGCTTTGAGGTCCCCTACGAGCAGTACTTC
TRBJ1-1,TRBV7-6,few,.,CASSFSLTVNTEAFF,TGTGCCAGCAGCTTTTCCTTGACAGTGAACACTGAAGCTTTCTTT
TRBJ1-1,TRBV11-2,many,.,CASSWGTEAFF,TGTGCCAGCAGCTGGGGCACTGAAGCTTTCTTT
TRBJ2-5,TRBV15,many,.,CAIASQGLRETQYF,TGTGCCATCGCAAGCCAGGGGCTGCGAGAGACCCAGTACTTC
TRBJ2-1,TRBV6-1,.,TRBD2,CASNLRGGPYNEQFF,TGTGCCAGCAACCTACGGGGGGGGCCCTACAATGAGCAGTTCTTC
TRBJ2-2,TRBV5-5,.,TRBD1,CASSVGTGRYTGELFF,TGTGCCAGCAGCGTGGGGACAGGGCGGTATACCGGGGAGCTGTTTTTT
TRBJ2-6,TRBV12-3/TRBV12-4,many,.,CASSELGAGANVLTF,TGTGCCAGCAGCGAATTAGGAGCTGGGGCCAACGTCCTGACTTTC
TRBJ1-4,TRBV7-2,many,.,CASSPRIGEKLFF,TGTGCCAGCAGCCCCCGCATCGGAGAAAAACTGTTTTTT
TRBJ1-1,TRBV20-1,many,.,CSARDPKEGFAEAFF,TGCAGTGCTAGAGACCCTAAGGAGGGGTTCGCTGAAGCTTTCTTT
TRBJ2-1,TRBV11-2,many,TRBD2,CASSFRGSGGANRNNEQFF,TGTGCCAGCAGCTTTCGCGGTAGCGGGGGGGCCAATAGAAACAATGAGCAGTTCTTC
TRBJ2-7,TRBV13,many,TRBD1,CASSSRTDRVCDF,TGTGCCAGCAGCTCGAGGACTGACAGGGTCTGTGACTTC
TRBJ1-1,TRBV5-1,many,TRBD1,CASSLERTGEEAFF,TGCGCCAGCAGCTTGGAGCGGACAGGGGAAGAAGCTTTCTTT
TRBJ1-3,TRBV4-2,many,.,CASSQDRTGKTIYF,TGTGCCAGCAGCCAAGATCGTACAGGGAAGACCATATATTTT
TRBJ1-1,TRBV5-1,many,TRBD1,CASSPYTGANTEAFF,TGCGCCAGCAGCCCTTACACAGGGGCAAACACTGAAGCTTTCTTT
TRBJ2-5,TRBV6-5,many,TRBD1,CASSYAQGQQETQYF,TGTGCCAGCAGTTACGCACAGGGGCAGCAAGAGACCCAGTACTTC
TRBJ2-1,TRBV11-3,few,.,CASSPSVWGGAYNEQFF,TGTGCCAGCAGCCCCTCCGTATGGGGTGGAGCCTACAATGAGCAGTTCTTC
TRBJ2-1,TRBV6-2/TRBV6-3,many,TRBD2,CASSYSRTAGGVNEQFF,TGTGCCAGCAGTTACTCGAGAACAGCGGGGGGGGTAAATGAGCAGTTCTTC
TRBJ1-4,TRBV7-8,many,.,CASSLAGLGNEKLFF,TGTGCCAGCAGCTTAGCAGGGCTGGGTAATGAAAAACTGTTTTTT
TRBJ2-5,TRBV7-8,many,.,CASSLGGTQETQYF,TGTGCCAGCAGCTTAGGGGGGACCCAAGAGACCCAGTACTTC
TRBJ2-6,TRBV18,.,TRBD1,CASSRLGTGQSFSGANVLTF,TGTGCCAGCTCCCGTCTGGGGACAGGGCAATCCTTCTCTGGGGCCAACGTCCTGACTTTC
TRBJ2-6,TRBV12-3/TRBV12-4,few,TRBD2,CASCLVAGGIISGANVLTF,TGTGCCAGCTGTTTAGTAGCGGGGGGCATCATCTCTGGGGCCAACGTCCTGACTTTC
TRBJ2-3,TRBV10-3,many,.,CAISESARTSTDTQYF,TGTGCCATCAGTGAGTCGGCCAGGACTAGCACAGATACGCAGTATTTT
TRBJ1-6,TRBV19,many,.,CASSIRDPPLHF,TGTGCCAGTAGTATTCGGGACCCACCCCTCCACTTT
TRBJ2-5,TRBV7-8,many,.,CASSEGPQETQYF,TGTGCCAGCAGTGAAGGACCCCAAGAGACCCAGTACTTC
TRBJ1-1,TRBV12-3/TRBV12-4,few,.,CASSLGLTFEAFF,TGTGCCAGCAGCCTTGGATTGACGTTTGAAGCTTTCTTT
TRBJ1-1,TRBV20-1,many,.,CSARAPGFGNTEAFF,TGCAGTGCTAGAGCCCCGGGCTTCGGGAACACTGAAGCTTTCTTT
TRBJ2-1,TRBV7-9,few,TRBD1,CASSSGGGIDNEQFF,TGTGCCAGCAGCTCAGGGGGCGGTATTGACAATGAGCAGTTCTTC
TRBJ2-3,TRBV2,many,.,CASSGRQFRTDTQYF,TGTGCCAGCAGTGGCAGACAGTTTCGCACAGATACGCAGTATTTT
TRBJ2-5,TRBV7-9,many,TRBD2,CASSLGGLVRETQYF,TGTGCCAGCAGCTTAGGTGGACTAGTCCGAGAGACCCAGTACTTC
TRBJ2-2,TRBV10-3,.,.,CAISEGWGIANTGELFF,TGTGCCATCAGTGAAGGTTGGGGGATTGCGAACACCGGGGAGCTGTTTTTT
TRBJ2-7,TRBV12-3/TRBV12-4,many,TRBD2,CASSPGLAGNEQYF,TGTGCCAGCAGTCCGGGACTAGCGGGGAACGAGCAGTACTTC
TRBJ1-2,TRBV29-1,.,.,CSARASPGYTF,TGCAGCGCTCGGGCCAGTCCGGGTTACACCTTC